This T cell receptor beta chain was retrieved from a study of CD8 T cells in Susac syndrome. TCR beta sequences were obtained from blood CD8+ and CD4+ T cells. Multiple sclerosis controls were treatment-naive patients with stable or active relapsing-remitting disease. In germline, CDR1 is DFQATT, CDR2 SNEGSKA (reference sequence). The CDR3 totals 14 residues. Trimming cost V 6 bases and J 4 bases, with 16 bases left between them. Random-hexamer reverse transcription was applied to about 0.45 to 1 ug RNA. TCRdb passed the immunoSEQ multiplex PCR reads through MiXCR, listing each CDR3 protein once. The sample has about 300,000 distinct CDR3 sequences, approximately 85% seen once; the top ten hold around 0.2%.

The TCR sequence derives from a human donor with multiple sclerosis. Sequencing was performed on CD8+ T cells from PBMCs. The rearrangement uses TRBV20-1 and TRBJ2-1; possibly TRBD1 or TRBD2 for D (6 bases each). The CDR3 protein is CSATGQGGYNEQFF. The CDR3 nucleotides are TGCAGTGCGACGGGACAAGGGGGGTACAATGAGCAGTTCTTC.